What follows describes a single T cell receptor (beta chain). Its antigen is unidentified. This sample was taken from a study of Graves' ophthalmopathy and Graves' hyperthyroidism. Amplification of TCR beta CDR3 regions used RNA transcripts. Second-round multiplex PCR came after first-round RT-PCR with HTBI primers. TCRdb reanalysed the multiplex PCR reads using MiXCR and keeps one entry per CDR3 protein. Of over a million distinct CDR3 sequences in the sample, about 36% were seen once. Uncontrolled infections, pregnancy, lactation or other autoimmune diseases led to patient exclusion. The CDR3 loop spans 14 amino acids. Germline CDR1 and CDR2: LGHNA and YSLEER. The V and J ends lost 0 bases and 3 bases, in that order; junction bases with no gene match: 0. Study-wide results and limits: Most expanded clonotypes in thyroid above 0.001 frequency also showed up in blood.

The source is an adult man with Graves' hyperthyroidism. The V gene is TRBV4-3, the J gene TRBJ2-7, with 9 nucleotides matching TRBD1. Sequenced material: peripheral blood or thyroid tissue (not recorded which). The CDR3 here is CASSQEGQGYEQYF. CDR3 bases: TGCGCCAGCAGCCAAGAGGGACAGGGCTACGAGCAGTACTTC.